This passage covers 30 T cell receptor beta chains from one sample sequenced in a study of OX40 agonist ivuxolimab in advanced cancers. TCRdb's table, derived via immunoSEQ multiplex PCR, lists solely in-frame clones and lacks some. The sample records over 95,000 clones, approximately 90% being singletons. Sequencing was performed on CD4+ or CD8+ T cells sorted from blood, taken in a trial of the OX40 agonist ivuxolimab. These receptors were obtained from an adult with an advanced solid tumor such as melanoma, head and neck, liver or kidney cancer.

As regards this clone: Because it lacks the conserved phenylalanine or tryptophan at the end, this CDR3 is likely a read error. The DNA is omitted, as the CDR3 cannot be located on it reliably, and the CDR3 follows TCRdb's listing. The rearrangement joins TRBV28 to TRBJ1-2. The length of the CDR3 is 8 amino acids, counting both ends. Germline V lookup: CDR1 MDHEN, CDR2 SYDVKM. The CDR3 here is CASSMRGI.

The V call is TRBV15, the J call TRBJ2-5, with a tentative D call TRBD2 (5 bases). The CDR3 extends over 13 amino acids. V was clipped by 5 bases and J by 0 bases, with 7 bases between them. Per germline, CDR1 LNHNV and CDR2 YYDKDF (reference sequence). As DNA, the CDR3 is TGTGCCACCAGCCAGCGGTACCAAGAGACCCAGTACTTC. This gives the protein CATSQRYQETQYF. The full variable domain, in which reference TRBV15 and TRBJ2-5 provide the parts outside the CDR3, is DAMVIQNPRYQVTQFGKPVTLSCSQTLNHNVMYWYQQKSSQAPKLLFHYYDKDFNNEADTPDNFQSRRPNTSFCFLDIRSPGLGDTAMYLCATSQRYQETQYFGPGTRLLVL.

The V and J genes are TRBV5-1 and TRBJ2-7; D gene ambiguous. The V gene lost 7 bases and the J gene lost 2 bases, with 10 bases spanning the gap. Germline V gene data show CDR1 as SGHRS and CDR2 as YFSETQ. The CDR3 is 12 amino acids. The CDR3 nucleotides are TGCGCCAGCGGGAAGAGTGCCTACGAGCAGTACTTC. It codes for CASGKSAYEQYF.

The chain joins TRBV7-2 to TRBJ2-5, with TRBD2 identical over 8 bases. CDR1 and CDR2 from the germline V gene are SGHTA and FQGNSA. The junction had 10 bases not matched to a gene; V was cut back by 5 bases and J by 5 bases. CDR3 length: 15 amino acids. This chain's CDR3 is CASSTSRGGLETQYF. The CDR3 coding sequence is TGTGCCAGCAGCACCTCCCGGGGGGGCCTTGAGACCCAGTACTTC.

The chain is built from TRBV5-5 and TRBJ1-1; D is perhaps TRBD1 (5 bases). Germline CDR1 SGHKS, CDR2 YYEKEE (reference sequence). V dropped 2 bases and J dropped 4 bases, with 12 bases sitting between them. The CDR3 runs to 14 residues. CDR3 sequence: CASSFTSGITEAFF. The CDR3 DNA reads TGTGCCAGCAGCTTTACATCAGGGATCACTGAAGCTTTCTTT. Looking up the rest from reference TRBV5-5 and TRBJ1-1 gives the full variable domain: DAGVTQSPTHLIKTRGQQVTLRCSPISGHKSVSWYQQVLGQGPQFIFQYYEKEERGRGNFPDRFSARQFPNYSSELNVNALLLGDSALYLCASSFTSGITEAFFGQGTRLTVV.

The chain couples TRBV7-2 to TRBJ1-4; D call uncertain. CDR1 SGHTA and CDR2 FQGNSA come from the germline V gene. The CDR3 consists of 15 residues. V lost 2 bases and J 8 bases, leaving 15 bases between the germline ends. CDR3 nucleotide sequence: TGTGCCAGCAGCTTAATCCGGATCTCCAACGAAAAACTGTTTTTT. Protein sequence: CASSLIRISNEKLFF.

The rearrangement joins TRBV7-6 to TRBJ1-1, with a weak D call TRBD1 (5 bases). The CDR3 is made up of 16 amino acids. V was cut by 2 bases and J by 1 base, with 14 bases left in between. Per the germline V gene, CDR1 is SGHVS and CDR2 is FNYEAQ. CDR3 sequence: CASSLSGGGSNTEAFF. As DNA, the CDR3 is TGTGCCAGCAGCTTATCTGGGGGAGGCTCGAACACTGAAGCTTTCTTT. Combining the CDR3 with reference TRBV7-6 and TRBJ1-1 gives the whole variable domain GAGVSQSPRYKVTKRGQDVALRCDPISGHVSLYWYRQALGQGPEFLTYFNYEAQQDKSGLPNDRFSAERPEGSISTLTIQRTEQRDSAMYRCASSLSGGGSNTEAFFGQGTRLTVV.

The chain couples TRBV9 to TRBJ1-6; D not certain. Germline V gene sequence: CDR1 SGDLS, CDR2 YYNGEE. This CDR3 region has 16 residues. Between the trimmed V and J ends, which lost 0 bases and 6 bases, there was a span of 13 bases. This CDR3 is CASSVAGPAFNSPLHF. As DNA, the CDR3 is TGTGCCAGCAGCGTAGCTGGTCCAGCCTTTAATTCACCCCTCCACTTT.

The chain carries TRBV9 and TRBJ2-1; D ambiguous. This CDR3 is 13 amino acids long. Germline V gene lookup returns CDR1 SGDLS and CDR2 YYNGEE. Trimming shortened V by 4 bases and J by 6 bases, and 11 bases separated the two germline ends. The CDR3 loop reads CASSLRPTNEQFF. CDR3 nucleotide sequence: TGTGCCAGCAGCTTAAGACCCACCAATGAGCAGTTCTTC.

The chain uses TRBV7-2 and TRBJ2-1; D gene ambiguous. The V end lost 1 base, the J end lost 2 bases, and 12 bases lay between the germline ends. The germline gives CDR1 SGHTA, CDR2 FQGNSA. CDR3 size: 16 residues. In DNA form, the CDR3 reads TGTGCCAGCAGCTTAGTTGGGGATTATCCCTACAATGAGCAGTTCTTC. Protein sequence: CASSLVGDYPYNEQFF.

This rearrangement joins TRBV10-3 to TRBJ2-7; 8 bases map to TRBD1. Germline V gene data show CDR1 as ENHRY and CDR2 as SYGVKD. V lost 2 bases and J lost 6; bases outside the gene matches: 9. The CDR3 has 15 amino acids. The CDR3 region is CAISEPRTGRGEQYF. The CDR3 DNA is TGTGCCATCAGTGAGCCAAGGACAGGGAGAGGCGAGCAGTACTTC.

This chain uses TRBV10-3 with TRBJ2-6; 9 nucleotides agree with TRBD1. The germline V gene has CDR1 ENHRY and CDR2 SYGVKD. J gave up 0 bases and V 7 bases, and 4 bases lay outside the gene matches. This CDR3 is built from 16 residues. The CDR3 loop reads CAINRDRDSGANVLTF. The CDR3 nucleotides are TGTGCCATCAACCGGGACAGGGACTCTGGGGCCAACGTCCTGACTTTC.

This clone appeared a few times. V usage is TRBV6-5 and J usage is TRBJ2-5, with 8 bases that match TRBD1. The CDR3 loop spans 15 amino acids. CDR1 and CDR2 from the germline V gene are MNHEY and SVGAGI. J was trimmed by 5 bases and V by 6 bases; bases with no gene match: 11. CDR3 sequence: CASRPGRGRWETQYF. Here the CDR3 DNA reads TGTGCCAGCAGGCCCGGCAGGGGGCGTTGGGAGACCCAGTACTTC.

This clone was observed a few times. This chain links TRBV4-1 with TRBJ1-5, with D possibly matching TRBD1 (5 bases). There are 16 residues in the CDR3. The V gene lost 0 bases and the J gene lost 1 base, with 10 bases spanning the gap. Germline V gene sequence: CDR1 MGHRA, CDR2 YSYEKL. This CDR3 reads CASSQDSGGSNQPQHF. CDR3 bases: TGCGCCAGCAGCCAAGATTCGGGGGGGAGCAATCAGCCCCAGCATTTT.

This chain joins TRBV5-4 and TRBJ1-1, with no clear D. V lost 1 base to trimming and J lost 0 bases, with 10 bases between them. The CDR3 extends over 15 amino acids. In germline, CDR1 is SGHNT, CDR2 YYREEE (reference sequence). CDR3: CASSLNGLLNTEAFF. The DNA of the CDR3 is TGTGCCAGCAGCTTGAATGGACTGCTGAACACTGAAGCTTTCTTT.

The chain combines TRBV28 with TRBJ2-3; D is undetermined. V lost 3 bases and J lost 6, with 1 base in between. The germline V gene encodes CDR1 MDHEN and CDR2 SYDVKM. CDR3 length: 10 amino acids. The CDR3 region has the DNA TGTGCCAGCAGTTTCGATACGCAGTATTTT. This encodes CASSFDTQYF.

CDR3 loop: CASSPYDGTDTQYF. CDR3 in DNA: TGTGCCAGCTCACCATACGACGGGACAGATACGCAGTATTTT. This chain connects TRBV18 to TRBJ2-3; D uncertain. V was clipped by 2 bases and J by 3 bases, with 9 bases between them. Germline V CDR1 and CDR2: KGHSH, LQKENI. The CDR3 spans 14 residues. The full variable domain, completed using reference TRBV18 and TRBJ2-3, is NAGVMQNPRHLVRRRGQEARLRCSPMKGHSHVYWYRQLPEEGLKFMVYLQKENIIDESGMPKERFSAEFPKEGPSILRIQQVVRGDSAAYFCASSPYDGTDTQYFGPGTRLTVL.

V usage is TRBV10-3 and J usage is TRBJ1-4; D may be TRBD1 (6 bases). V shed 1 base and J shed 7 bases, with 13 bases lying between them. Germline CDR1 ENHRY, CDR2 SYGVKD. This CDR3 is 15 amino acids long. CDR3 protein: CAISELQGGGEKLFF. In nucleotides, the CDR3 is TGTGCCATCAGTGAGTTACAGGGAGGGGGTGAAAAACTGTTTTTT.

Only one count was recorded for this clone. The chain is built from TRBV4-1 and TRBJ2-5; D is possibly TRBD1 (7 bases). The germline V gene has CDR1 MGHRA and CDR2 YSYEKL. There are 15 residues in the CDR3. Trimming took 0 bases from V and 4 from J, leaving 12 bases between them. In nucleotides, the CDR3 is TGCGCCAGCAGCCAAGACCAGGGGGGCCCAGAGACCCAGTACTTC. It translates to CASSQDQGGPETQYF.

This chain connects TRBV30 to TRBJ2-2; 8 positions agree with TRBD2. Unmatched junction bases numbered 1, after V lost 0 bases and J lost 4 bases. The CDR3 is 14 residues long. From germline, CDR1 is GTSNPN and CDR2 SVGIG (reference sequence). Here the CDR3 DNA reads TGTGCCTGGAGTGTACGGGGGGGCACCGGGGAGCTGTTTTTT. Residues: CAWSVRGGTGELFF.

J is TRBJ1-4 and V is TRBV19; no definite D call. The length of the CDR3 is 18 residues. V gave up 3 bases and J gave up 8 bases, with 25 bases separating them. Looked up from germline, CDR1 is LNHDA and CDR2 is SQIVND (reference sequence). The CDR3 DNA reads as TGTGCCAGTAGTATCTGGCGAAATACGTGGACGGAGGAGGAAAAACTGTTTTTT. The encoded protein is CASSIWRNTWTEEEKLFF.

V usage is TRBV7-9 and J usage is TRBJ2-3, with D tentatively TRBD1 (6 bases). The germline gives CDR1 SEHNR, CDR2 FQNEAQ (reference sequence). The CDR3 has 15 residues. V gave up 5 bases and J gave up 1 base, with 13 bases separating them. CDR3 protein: CASSRPGAGTDTQYF. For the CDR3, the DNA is TGTGCCAGCAGCCGTCCAGGGGCAGGCACAGATACGCAGTATTTT.

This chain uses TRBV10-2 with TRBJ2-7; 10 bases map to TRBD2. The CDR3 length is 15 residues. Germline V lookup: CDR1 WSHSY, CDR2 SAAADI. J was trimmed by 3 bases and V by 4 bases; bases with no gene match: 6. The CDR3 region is CASSGSSGGRYEQYF. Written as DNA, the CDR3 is TGCGCCAGCAGTGGATCTAGCGGGGGCCGCTACGAGCAGTACTTC.

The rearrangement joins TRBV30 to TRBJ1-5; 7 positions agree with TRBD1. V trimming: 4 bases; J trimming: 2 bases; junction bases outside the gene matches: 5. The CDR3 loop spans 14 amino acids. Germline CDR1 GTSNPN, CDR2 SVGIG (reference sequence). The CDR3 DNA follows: TGTGCCTGGAATCAGGGGGGAGGCAATCAGCCCCAGCATTTT. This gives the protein CAWNQGGGNQPQHF.

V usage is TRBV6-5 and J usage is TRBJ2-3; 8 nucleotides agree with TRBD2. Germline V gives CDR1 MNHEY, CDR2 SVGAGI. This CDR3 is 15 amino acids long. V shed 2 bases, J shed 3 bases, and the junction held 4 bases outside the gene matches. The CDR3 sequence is CASSYGGGWTDTQYF. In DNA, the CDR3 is TGTGCCAGCAGTTACGGCGGGGGGTGGACAGATACGCAGTATTTT.

The CDR3 nucleotides are TGTGCCAGCAGCTTAATGGTCCGGCCAGTTTCACCCCTCCACTTT. This sequence encodes CASSLMVRPVSPLHF. This sequence joins TRBV7-2 and TRBJ1-6; D call uncertain. CDR1 is SGHTA, CDR2 FQGNSA, per germline. The CDR3 is made up of 15 amino acids. V was cut by 2 bases and J by 9 bases, with 14 bases left in between. Variable domain in full (rest from reference TRBV7-2 and TRBJ1-6): GAGVSQSPSNKVTEKGKDVELRCDPISGHTALYWYRQSLGQGLEFLIYFQGNSAPDKSGLPSDRFSAERTGGSVSTLTIQRTQQEDSAVYLCASSLMVRPVSPLHFGNGTRLTVT.

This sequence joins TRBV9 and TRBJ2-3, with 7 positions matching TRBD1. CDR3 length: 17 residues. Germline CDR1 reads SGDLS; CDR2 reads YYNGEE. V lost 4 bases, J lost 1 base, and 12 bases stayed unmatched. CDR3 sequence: CASSSSDRVGGTDTQYF. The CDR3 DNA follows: TGTGCCAGCAGCTCGAGTGACAGGGTAGGTGGCACAGATACGCAGTATTTT.

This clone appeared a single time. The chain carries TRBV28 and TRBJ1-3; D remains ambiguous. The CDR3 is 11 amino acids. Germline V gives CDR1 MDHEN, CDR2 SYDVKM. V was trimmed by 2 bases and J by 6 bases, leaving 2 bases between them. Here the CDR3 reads CASSLLNTIYF. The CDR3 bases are TGTGCCAGCAGTTTACTAAACACCATATATTTT.

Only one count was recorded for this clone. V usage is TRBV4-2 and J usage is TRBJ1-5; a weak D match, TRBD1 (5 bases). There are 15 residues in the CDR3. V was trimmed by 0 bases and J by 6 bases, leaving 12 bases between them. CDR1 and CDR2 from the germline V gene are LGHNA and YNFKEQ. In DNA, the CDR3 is TGTGCCAGCAGCCAAGAAAGCGTGGGGGGTCAGCCCCAGCATTTT. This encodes CASSQESVGGQPQHF.

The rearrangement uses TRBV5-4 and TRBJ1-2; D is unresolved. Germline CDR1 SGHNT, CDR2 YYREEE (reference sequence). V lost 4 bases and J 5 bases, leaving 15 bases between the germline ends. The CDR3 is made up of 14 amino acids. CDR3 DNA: TGTGCCAGCAGCCCAGACCGGGCCTTTTATGGCTACACCTTC. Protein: CASSPDRAFYGYTF.